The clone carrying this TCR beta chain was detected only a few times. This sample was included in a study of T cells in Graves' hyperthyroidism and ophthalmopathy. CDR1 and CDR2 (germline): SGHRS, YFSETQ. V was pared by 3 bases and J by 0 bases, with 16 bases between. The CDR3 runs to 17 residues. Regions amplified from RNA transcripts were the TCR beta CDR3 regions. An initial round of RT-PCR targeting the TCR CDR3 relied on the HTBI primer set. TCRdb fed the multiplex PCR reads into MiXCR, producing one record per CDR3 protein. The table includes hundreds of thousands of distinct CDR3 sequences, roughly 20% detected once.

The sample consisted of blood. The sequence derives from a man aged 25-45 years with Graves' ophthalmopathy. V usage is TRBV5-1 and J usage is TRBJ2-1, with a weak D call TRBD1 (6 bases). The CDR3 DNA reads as TGCGCCAGCAGCTGGGGGCAGGGGTCCTTCTCCTACAATGAGCAGTTCTTC. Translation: CASSWGQGSFSYNEQFF.